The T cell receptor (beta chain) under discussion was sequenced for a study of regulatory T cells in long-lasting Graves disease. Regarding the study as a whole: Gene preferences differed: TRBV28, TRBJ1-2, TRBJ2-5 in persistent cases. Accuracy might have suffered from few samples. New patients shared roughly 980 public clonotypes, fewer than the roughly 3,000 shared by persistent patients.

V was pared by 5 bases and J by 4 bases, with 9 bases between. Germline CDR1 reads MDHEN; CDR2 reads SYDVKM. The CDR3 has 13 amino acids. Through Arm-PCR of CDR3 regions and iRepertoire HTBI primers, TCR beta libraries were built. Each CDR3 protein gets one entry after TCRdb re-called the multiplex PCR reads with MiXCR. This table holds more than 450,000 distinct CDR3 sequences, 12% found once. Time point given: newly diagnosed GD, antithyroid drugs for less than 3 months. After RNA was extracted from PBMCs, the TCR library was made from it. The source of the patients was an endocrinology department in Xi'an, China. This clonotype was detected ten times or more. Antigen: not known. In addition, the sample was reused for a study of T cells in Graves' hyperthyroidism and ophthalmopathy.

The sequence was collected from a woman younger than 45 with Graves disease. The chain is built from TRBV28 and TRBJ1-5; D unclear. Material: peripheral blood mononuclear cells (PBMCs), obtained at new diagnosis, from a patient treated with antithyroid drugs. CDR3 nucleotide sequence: TGTGCCAGCAGTACCCCCCAAAATCAGCCCCAGCATTTT. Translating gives CASSTPQNQPQHF.